This TCR beta chain was recorded in a study of immune evolution from preneoplasia to lung adenocarcinoma. CDR3 size: 13 residues. CDR1 is GTSNPN, CDR2 SVGIG, per germline (reference sequence). TCRdb's table, derived via immunoSEQ multiplex PCR, lists solely in-frame clones and lacks some. The sample records some 3,000 clones, around half being singletons. V is TRBV30 and J is TRBJ2-3; 9 nucleotides line up with TRBD2. The sequence was obtained from a person aged 45 to 59 with lung adenocarcinoma. The specimen sequenced was FFPE normal lung tissue adjacent to the tumor. The CDR3 protein is CATKRGARDTQYF. The CDR3 coding sequence is TGTGCTACAAAGCGGGGGGCAAGAGATACGCAGTATTTT.